This is a list of T cell receptor beta chains from one sample in a study of T-cell reconstitution after alpha-beta-depleted transplantation in children. TCRdb analysed the PCR reads with MiXCR anew, one entry per CDR3 protein. The top ten hold less than 4.5% of the sample, which has a few hundred thousand distinct CDR3 sequences, just over 20% seen once. The material was PBMCs from the stem cell graft donor, obtained from the stem cell graft. The receptors come from a human donor who donated a stem cell graft to a child with acute myeloid leukemia. The CDR3 runs from the conserved cysteine through the conserved F or W. A D gene is named only where the DNA matches it firmly. Where a row states a size, it is once, few, many or the class of an expanded clone; other rows omit it.

size | J | V | D | CDR3 | DNA
few | TRBJ2-7 | TRBV27 | TRBD2 | CARTSGAYEQYF | TGTGCCCGCACTAGCGGGGCCTACGAGCAGTACTTC
. | TRBJ2-7 | TRBV29-1 | . | CSVIGNSYEQYF | TGCAGCGTTATTGGGAACTCCTACGAGCAGTACTTC
. | TRBJ2-1 | TRBV12-3/TRBV12-4 | TRBD2 | CAPPRPAGDEQFF | TGTGCCCCCCCCCGCCCCGCGGGGGATGAGCAGTTCTTC
. | TRBJ2-6 | TRBV11-1 | TRBD1 | CASSLLDWGQGPSGANVLTF | TGTGCCAGCAGCTTATTGGATTGGGGACAGGGGCCCTCTGGGGCCAACGTCCTGACTTTC
. | TRBJ1-1 | TRBV3-1 | . | CASSQDMWGPTEAFF | TGTGCCAGCAGCCAAGATATGTGGGGGCCTACTGAAGCTTTCTTT
many | TRBJ2-5 | TRBV29-1 | . | CSAGYPGTGETQYF | TGCAGCGCAGGATACCCAGGGACTGGGGAGACCCAGTACTTC
. | TRBJ2-7 | TRBV12-3/TRBV12-4 | . | CASRDLTYEQYF | TGTGCCAGCCGGGACTTGACCTACGAGCAGTACTTC
many | TRBJ1-5 | TRBV12-3/TRBV12-4 | TRBD1 | CASSLDRVDQPQHF | TGTGCCAGCAGTCTCGACAGGGTTGATCAGCCCCAGCATTTT
many | TRBJ1-3 | TRBV29-1 | . | CSVVGLAVNTIYF | TGCAGCGTTGTTGGACTTGCCGTGAACACCATATATTTT
. | TRBJ2-1 | TRBV12-5 | . | CASGLTGEYNEQFF | TGTGCTAGTGGTTTGACGGGGGAGTACAATGAGCAGTTCTTC
. | TRBJ2-7 | TRBV18 | TRBD2 | CASSPPPSGRNEQYF | TGTGCCAGCTCACCACCTCCTAGCGGGAGGAACGAGCAGTACTTC
few | TRBJ2-5 | TRBV12-3/TRBV12-4 | . | CASKERRTAGETQYF | TGTGCCAGCAAAGAAAGACGGACAGCTGGGGAGACCCAGTACTTC
few | TRBJ2-7 | TRBV4-3 | TRBD2 | CASSHQAGAHEQYF | TGCGCCAGCAGCCACCAAGCGGGAGCCCACGAGCAGTACTTC
many | TRBJ2-3 | TRBV20-1 | TRBD2 | CSAGTSVRDTQYF | TGCAGTGCCGGGACTAGTGTACGGGATACGCAGTATTTT
. | TRBJ2-1 | TRBV20-1 | TRBD2 | CSARVRGEGHNEQFF | TGCAGTGCTAGAGTCCGGGGGGAGGGGCACAATGAGCAGTTCTTC
. | TRBJ1-5 | TRBV15 | . | CATSRPDSNQPQHF | TGTGCCACCAGCAGGCCAGATAGCAATCAGCCCCAGCATTTT
. | TRBJ2-1 | TRBV9 | TRBD2 | CASSAIPLSGSSYNEQFF | TGTGCCAGCAGCGCGATCCCTCTTAGCGGGAGCTCCTACAATGAGCAGTTCTTC
. | TRBJ2-3 | TRBV4-3 | . | CASSQDQGGWGPADTQYF | TGCGCCAGCAGCCAAGATCAGGGTGGGTGGGGGCCCGCAGATACGCAGTATTTT
. | TRBJ2-7 | TRBV15 | . | CATSRDPTTTYEQYF | TGTGCCACCAGCAGAGATCCCACTACTACCTACGAGCAGTACTTC
. | TRBJ2-7 | TRBV6-1 | TRBD2 | CASRSGILSYEQYF | TGTGCCAGCAGGAGCGGGATACTCTCCTACGAGCAGTACTTC
. | TRBJ2-7 | TRBV12-3/TRBV12-4 | TRBD1 | CASSLAGGWEQYF | TGTGCCAGCAGTTTGGCAGGGGGCTGGGAGCAGTACTTC
few | TRBJ1-5 | TRBV12-3/TRBV12-4 | . | CASARGNQPQHF | TGTGCCAGCGCCAGGGGCAATCAGCCCCAGCATTTT
many | TRBJ2-1 | TRBV29-1 | TRBD1 | CSGGTGARSSYNEQFF | TGCAGCGGGGGGACAGGGGCGAGGAGCTCCTACAATGAGCAGTTCTTC
many | TRBJ2-7 | TRBV12-3/TRBV12-4 | . | CASSLSDSIIDEQYF | TGTGCCAGCAGTTTAAGCGACAGTATAATCGACGAGCAGTACTTC
. | TRBJ2-5 | TRBV4-1 | . | CASSQGAGVETQYF | TGCGCCAGCAGCCAAGGAGCCGGGGTCGAGACCCAGTACTTC
. | TRBJ1-4 | TRBV10-3 | TRBD1 | CASREGRGQGDEKLFF | TGTGCCTCCCGAGAGGGGAGGGGTCAGGGGGATGAAAAACTGTTTTTT
. | TRBJ2-7 | TRBV7-6 | . | CAGSAAGSAYEQYF | TGTGCCGGCAGCGCCGCCGGGTCGGCCTACGAGCAGTACTTC
. | TRBJ2-1 | TRBV7-2 | . | CASCYSPYEQFF | TGTGCCAGCTGTTATTCCCCTTATGAGCAGTTCTTC
. | TRBJ2-2 | TRBV24-1 | . | CATSGRGRDTGELFF | TGTGCCACCAGTGGGCGGGGGCGAGACACCGGGGAGCTGTTTTTT
few | TRBJ1-4 | TRBV20-1 | . | CSARPDNEKLFF | TGCAGTGCTAGACCCGATAATGAAAAACTGTTTTTT
. | TRBJ2-3 | TRBV11-3 | TRBD2 | CASSSLAGAVDTQYF | TGTGCCAGCAGCTCCTTAGCGGGAGCGGTAGATACGCAGTATTTT
. | TRBJ2-1 | TRBV7-3 | . | CASSDNGGGSYNEQFF | TGTGCCAGCAGCGATAACGGGGGCGGGAGCTACAATGAGCAGTTCTTC
many | TRBJ2-2 | TRBV6-5 | . | CASTAGLGELFF | TGTGCCAGCACCGCGGGGCTCGGGGAGCTGTTTTTT
. | TRBJ2-1 | TRBV7-8 | . | CASSLGRGAQGSNEQFF | TGTGCCAGCAGCTTAGGACGGGGCGCCCAAGGCAGCAATGAGCAGTTCTTC
many | TRBJ2-1 | TRBV29-1 | . | CSVNRYNEQFF | TGCAGCGTAAACCGATACAATGAGCAGTTCTTC
. | TRBJ2-5 | TRBV29-1 | . | CSAGGAAGPETQYF | TGCAGCGCCGGCGGGGCAGCGGGTCCAGAGACCCAGTACTTC
few | TRBJ1-1 | TRBV28 | . | CASSLSFSRLLGDTEAFF | TGTGCCAGCAGTTTATCCTTTAGCAGACTGTTAGGAGACACTGAAGCTTTCTTT
few | TRBJ2-7 | TRBV5-1 | TRBD1 | CASSLAVGTVPYEQYF | TGCGCCAGCAGCTTGGCCGTTGGGACAGTACCCTACGAGCAGTACTTC
. | TRBJ2-1 | TRBV6-1 | TRBD2 | CASFLGLARDEQFF | TGTGCCAGCTTCCTGGGACTAGCTCGCGATGAGCAGTTCTTC
. | TRBJ2-4 | TRBV4-3 | TRBD2 | CASSQELAGLAKNIQYF | TGCGCCAGCAGCCAGGAACTAGCGGGGCTAGCCAAAAACATTCAGTACTTC
many | TRBJ2-1 | TRBV29-1 | . | CSVHQVDEQFF | TGCAGCGTTCATCAGGTCGATGAGCAGTTCTTC
. | TRBJ2-1 | TRBV6-1 | . | CASSDTGVPNEQFF | TGTGCCAGCAGTGATACGGGAGTACCCAATGAGCAGTTCTTC
. | TRBJ2-1 | TRBV15 | . | CATSRSEGALTTNEQFF | TGTGCCACCAGCAGATCGGAGGGGGCGTTGACTACAAATGAGCAGTTCTTC
. | TRBJ2-7 | TRBV3-1 | . | CASSQRRDSYEQYF | TGTGCCAGCAGCCAGCGGCGGGATTCCTACGAGCAGTACTTC
. | TRBJ2-5 | TRBV7-8 | TRBD1 | CASSATGKETQYF | TGTGCCAGCAGCGCGACAGGGAAAGAGACCCAGTACTTC
many | TRBJ2-7 | TRBV20-1 | TRBD2 | CSVLEGTTGGEQYF | TGCAGTGTCCTAGAAGGGACTACCGGGGGGGAGCAGTACTTC
. | TRBJ2-5 | TRBV6-1 | TRBD1 | CASSAERDRVFGSVKETQYF | TGTGCCAGCAGTGCCGAAAGGGACAGGGTATTTGGTAGCGTTAAAGAGACCCAGTACTTC
. | TRBJ2-7 | TRBV25-1 | . | CATGGTYEQYF | TGTGCTACGGGCGGGACCTACGAGCAGTACTTC
. | TRBJ1-1 | TRBV4-3 | . | CASSQDMGAPNTEAFF | TGCGCCAGCAGCCAAGATATGGGGGCCCCGAACACTGAAGCTTTCTTT
many | TRBJ2-1 | TRBV6-1 | TRBD2 | CASRSSGSWDNEQFF | TGTGCCAGCAGATCTAGCGGGAGCTGGGACAATGAGCAGTTCTTC
. | TRBJ2-1 | TRBV27 | . | CATRQGAESYNEQFF | TGTGCCACCAGGCAGGGCGCGGAGTCCTACAATGAGCAGTTCTTC
. | TRBJ2-2 | TRBV20-1 | TRBD2 | CSARDLAGDYTGELFF | TGCAGTGCTAGAGATTTAGCGGGAGACTACACCGGGGAGCTGTTTTTT
many | TRBJ2-3 | TRBV20-1 | TRBD2 | CSADGIAGGTDTQYF | TGCAGTGCGGACGGGATAGCGGGAGGCACAGATACGCAGTATTTT
. | TRBJ2-1 | TRBV29-1 | TRBD1 | CSGRGTSGYNEQFF | TGCAGCGGCAGGGGGACCTCCGGTTACAATGAGCAGTTCTTC
few | TRBJ2-7 | TRBV18 | TRBD1 | CASSPTGTAYEQYF | TGTGCCAGCTCACCGACCGGGACAGCCTACGAGCAGTACTTC
few | TRBJ1-1 | TRBV12-3/TRBV12-4 | . | CASSLWSGQAFF | TGTGCCAGCAGTTTATGGTCGGGGCAAGCTTTCTTT
few | TRBJ2-1 | TRBV20-1 | . | CSARDRLSHEQFF | TGCAGTGCTAGAGATAGGCTATCCCATGAGCAGTTCTTC
few | TRBJ2-7 | TRBV24-1 | TRBD1 | CATSSGTETYEQYF | TGTGCCACCAGCTCCGGGACAGAAACCTACGAGCAGTACTTC
few | TRBJ2-3 | TRBV6-2/TRBV6-3 | TRBD1 | CASSLGTGYGVRDTQYF | TGTGCCAGCTCCCTCGGGACAGGGTACGGTGTCAGGGATACGCAGTATTTT
. | TRBJ2-7 | TRBV7-9 | . | CASSLERSGIHEQYF | TGTGCCAGCAGCTTAGAGAGGTCAGGGATCCACGAGCAGTACTTC